Presented here are 24 T cell receptor beta chains from one specimen sequenced in a study of blood T cell repertoires in COVID-19. The method was immunoSEQ multiplex PCR; TCRdb's version includes in-frame clones alone and lacks a portion of them. Seen here are 80,000 to 100,000 clones, approximately 81% observed once, and the top ten hold 4% to 5.5%. The sequenced sample was peripheral blood. These receptors were taken from a man aged 55 to 70 with acute or convalescent COVID-19.

The rearrangement uses TRBV27 and TRBJ2-5, with D possibly TRBD1 on 5 matching bases. CDR1 is MNHEY, CDR2 SMNVEV, per germline (reference sequence). V was clipped by 5 bases and J by 4 bases, with 14 bases between them. The CDR3 extends over 14 amino acids. The CDR3 sequence: CASSLVREGETQYF. For the CDR3, the DNA is TGTGCCAGCAGTCTCGTCAGGGAAGGAGAGACCCAGTACTTC.

The chain joins TRBV10-3 to TRBJ2-1; tentatively, D is TRBD2 (6 bases). V lost 6 bases to trimming and J lost 1 base, with 13 bases between them. CDR1 and CDR2 (germline): ENHRY, SYGVKD. This CDR3 contains 15 residues. The CDR3, as DNA: TGTGCCATCAGCCTAGGGACTCCTTCCTACAATGAGCAGTTCTTC. Amino acids: CAISLGTPSYNEQFF.

V is TRBV11-2 and J is TRBJ1-1; a possible D gene is TRBD1 (5 bases). Trimming took 2 bases from V and 3 from J, leaving 10 bases between them. CDR1 SGHAT and CDR2 FQNNGV come from the germline V gene. CDR3 length: 14 amino acids. CDR3 coding DNA: TGTGCCAGCAGCTTATTTTCCAGGGACACTGAAGCTTTCTTT. Its protein is CASSLFSRDTEAFF. The whole variable domain, remainder taken from reference TRBV11-2 and TRBJ1-1, is EAGVAQSPRYKIIEKRQSVAFWCNPISGHATLYWYQQILGQGPKLLIQFQNNGVVDDSQLPKDRFSAERLKGVDSTLKIQPAKLEDSAVYLCASSLFSRDTEAFFGQGTRLTVV.

This clone was recorded a few times. The gene calls are TRBV6-5 and TRBJ2-2; D not resolved. The germline V and J ends were trimmed by 7 bases and 2 bases, with 11 bases remaining between them. The CDR3 is 14 amino acids. Germline lookup yields CDR1 MNHEY and CDR2 SVGAGI. CDR3 amino acids: CASIPISNTGELFF. The CDR3, as DNA: TGTGCCAGCATCCCCATTAGTAACACCGGGGAGCTGTTTTTT.

J is TRBJ2-4 and V is TRBV5-6; TRBD1 is a possible D gene (6 bases). CDR3 length: 14 residues. V lost 0 bases and J lost 12, with 16 bases in between. Germline loops: CDR1 SGHDT, CDR2 YYEEEE. CDR3 sequence reads: CASSLVGAPVAQYF. In nucleotides, the CDR3 is TGTGCCAGCAGCTTGGTGGGGGCCCCCGTTGCTCAGTACTTC.

The chain is built from TRBV4-1 and TRBJ2-3; weak D call: TRBD1 (5 bases). The V and J ends lost 0 bases and 5 bases respectively, with 12 bases between them. CDR3 length: 15 amino acids. Germline CDR1 reads MGHRA; CDR2 reads YSYEKL. In DNA form, the CDR3 reads TGCGCCAGCAGCCAAGATGAAGGGGTGGGAGATACGCAGTATTTT. Translating gives CASSQDEGVGDTQYF.

CDR3 loop: CASSKNPGQGGETQYF. The CDR3 DNA follows: TGTGCCAGCAGTAAAAACCCGGGACAGGGTGGAGAGACCCAGTACTTC. This chain connects TRBV28 to TRBJ2-5; 9 positions match TRBD1. The germline gives CDR1 MDHEN, CDR2 SYDVKM. V lost 5 bases and J lost 4; bases outside the gene matches: 11. The CDR3 covers 16 residues. Full variable domain (remainder filled in from reference TRBV28 and TRBJ2-5): DVKVTQSSRYLVKRTGEKVFLECVQDMDHENMFWYRQDPGLGLRLIYFSYDVKMKEKGDIPEGYSVSREKKERFSLILESASTNQTSMYLCASSKNPGQGGETQYFGPGTRLLVL.

The rearrangement links TRBV6-5 to TRBJ2-7; tentative D call: TRBD2 (6 bases). Germline CDR1 is MNHEY and CDR2 is SVGAGI. This CDR3 has 16 amino acids. V lost 3 bases, J lost 6 bases, and 21 bases lay in between. In nucleotides, the CDR3 is TGTGCCAGCAGTTATTCTCCGGGACTCAGGGATGTCGAGCAGTACTTC. Its protein product is CASSYSPGLRDVEQYF.

In its sample, this clone was seen once. The gene calls are TRBV7-2 and TRBJ2-7; perhaps TRBD1 as D (7 bases). With 1 base removed from V and 7 bases from J, the gap between germline ends came to 17 bases. The CDR3 length is 15 residues. Germline V gene data show CDR1 as SGHTA and CDR2 as FQGNSA. The CDR3 coding sequence is TGTGCCAGCAGCTTAGTAAGACAGGGAGGTCAGGAGCAGTACTTC. Protein product: CASSLVRQGGQEQYF.

The chain combines TRBV6-2 or TRBV6-3 with TRBJ2-1, with TRBD2 matching over 7 bases. Trimming at V came to 5 bases and at J to 7 bases, leaving 5 bases not matched to a gene. There are 13 residues in the CDR3. The V gene's germline CDR1 is MNHEY and CDR2 SVGEGT. For the CDR3, the DNA is TGTGCCAGCAGTGCAGCGGGGACGAATGAGCAGTTCTTC. It codes for CASSAAGTNEQFF.

This clone was detected only once. The rearrangement joins TRBV3-1 (or the pseudogene TRBV3-2) to TRBJ2-3; D unclear. Between the trimmed V and J ends, which lost 4 bases and 5 bases, there was a span of 7 bases. Germline assignment: CDR1 LGHDT and CDR2 YNNKEL (reference sequence). The CDR3 consists of 12 residues. DNA for the CDR3: TGTGCCAGCAGCCCCCGTAGAGATACGCAGTATTTT. It is translated as CASSPRRDTQYF.

This clone has only one observation. The chain has TRBV10-3 and TRBJ2-3, with TRBD2 matching 8 bases. Per the germline V gene, CDR1 is ENHRY and CDR2 is SYGVKD. V was pared by 6 bases and J by 6 bases, with 5 bases of the junction left unmatched. The CDR3 contains 13 residues. CDR3 bases: TGTGCCATCAGCCCGGGACTAGAGGATACGCAGTATTTT. Translating it yields CAISPGLEDTQYF.

The chain recombines TRBV12-3 or TRBV12-4 with TRBJ2-7; D may be TRBD1 (5 bases). Between the trimmed V and J ends, which lost 3 bases and 0 bases, there was a span of 6 bases. The CDR3 length is 13 residues. Here the CDR3 reads CASSFQGSYEQYF. The CDR3 DNA reads TGTGCCAGCAGTTTTCAGGGCTCCTACGAGCAGTACTTC.

This chain uses TRBV29-1 with TRBJ2-1; tentatively, D is TRBD2 (5 bases). The V gene lost 6 bases and the J gene lost 9 bases, with 18 bases spanning the gap. Germline V gives CDR1 SQVTM, CDR2 ANQGSEA. The CDR3 contains 13 residues. CDR3 DNA: TGCAGCGTCCGACGAACTAGATTCAGTGAGCAGTTCTTC. It yields the protein CSVRRTRFSEQFF.

V is TRBV5-4 and J is TRBJ1-1, with 10 bases identical to TRBD1. The CDR3 contains 14 residues. Per the germline V gene, CDR1 is SGHNT and CDR2 is YYREEE (reference sequence). Germline trimming cut 3 bases from V and 5 bases from J; bases unmatched to any gene: 4. DNA for the CDR3: TGTGCCAGCAGCTGGACAGGGGGTCGAACTGAAGCTTTCTTT. It yields the protein CASSWTGGRTEAFF.

This chain uses TRBV27 with TRBJ2-7, with D tentatively TRBD1 (6 bases). The CDR3 runs 15 residues. In germline, CDR1 is MNHEY, CDR2 SMNVEV (reference sequence). V was cut by 5 bases and J by 4 bases, with 18 bases left in between. CDR3 bases: TGTGCCAGCAGTGCCCTGAGGGCAGGGGAGTACGAGCAGTACTTC. Translating it yields CASSALRAGEYEQYF.

This clone was observed a few times. The chain carries TRBV10-1 and TRBJ1-3, with 11 bases identical to TRBD1. Germline V lookup: CDR1 WNHNN, CDR2 SYGVQD (reference sequence). V lost 6 bases to trimming and J lost 4 bases; unmatched junction nucleotides: 17. The CDR3 runs to 19 residues. CDR3 protein: CASRYQRGQGAAQGNTIYF. The CDR3 region has the DNA TGCGCCAGCAGATATCAGAGAGGACAGGGGGCAGCGCAGGGAAACACCATATATTTT.

This clone was seen more than once but under ten times. The chain employs TRBV7-2 and TRBJ2-7, with TRBD2 identical over 10 bases. The V gene end was trimmed by 5 bases and the J gene end by 3 bases; junction bases not matched to a gene: 4. The CDR3 loop spans 14 amino acids. Germline values: CDR1 SGHTA, CDR2 FQGNSA. The CDR3 loop reads CASSPGLAYYEQYF. The CDR3 nucleotides are TGTGCCAGCAGCCCGGGACTAGCGTACTACGAGCAGTACTTC.

This sequence joins TRBV9 and TRBJ2-2; TRBD2 matches 8 bases. The CDR3 has 14 amino acids. The J segment lost 4 bases and the V segment lost 4 bases, leaving 3 bases of the junction unmatched. The V gene's germline CDR1 is SGDLS and CDR2 YYNGEE. CDR3 DNA sequence: TGTGCCAGCAGCCCGGGACTAGTCACCGGGGAGCTGTTTTTT. Translation: CASSPGLVTGELFF.

The chain carries TRBV7-2 and TRBJ1-6; 9 bases fit TRBD1. The germline V gene has CDR1 SGHTA and CDR2 FQGNSA. This CDR3 comprises 13 residues. J gave up 10 bases and V 5 bases, and 3 bases lay outside the gene matches. The CDR3 DNA sequence: TGTGCCAGCAGCGCGGGACAGGGCTCACCCCTCCACTTT. Translation gives CASSAGQGSPLHF.

The chain uses TRBV2 and TRBJ2-2; D is unclear. The germline CDR1 and CDR2 sequences are SNHLY and FYNNEI. V lost 7 bases, J lost 4 bases, and 10 bases lay in between. This CDR3 contains 13 residues. CDR3 in amino acids: CASTYSRTGELFF. As DNA, the CDR3 is TGTGCCAGCACCTATAGCCGCACCGGGGAGCTGTTTTTT. Drawing the rest from reference TRBV2 and TRBJ2-2, the complete variable domain is EPEVTQTPSHQVTQMGQEVILRCVPISNHLYFYWYRQILGQKVEFLVSFYNNEISEKSEIFDDQFSVERPDGSNFTLKIRSTKLEDSAMYFCASTYSRTGELFFGEGSRLTVL.

This clone came up once. The chain recombines TRBV6-2 or TRBV6-3 with TRBJ1-1; D remains ambiguous. Germline CDR1 is MNHEY and CDR2 is SVGEGT. Trimming removed 0 bases from V and 1 base from J, with 15 bases in between. The CDR3 is 17 residues long. The CDR3 here is CASSYSKLENRNTEAFF. DNA of the CDR3: TGTGCCAGCAGTTACTCGAAGCTTGAAAACAGGAACACTGAAGCTTTCTTT.

The chain combines TRBV27 with TRBJ2-3; 8 nucleotides agree with TRBD2. The trim removed 4 bases at V and 1 base at J, leaving 7 bases unmatched. Germline V gives CDR1 MNHEY, CDR2 SMNVEV (reference sequence). The CDR3 is 16 amino acids. The CDR3 loop is CASSSIILAGTDTQYF. As DNA, the CDR3 is TGTGCCAGCAGTTCCATAATACTAGCGGGCACAGATACGCAGTATTTT.

This clone was recorded at least ten times. This chain connects TRBV4-1 to TRBJ1-6; TRBD1 matches 10 bases. Germline V lookup: CDR1 MGHRA, CDR2 YSYEKL. The CDR3 covers 14 residues. Unmatched junction bases numbered 5, after V lost 8 bases and J lost 7 bases. The CDR3 DNA is TGCGCCAGCGGCTTGGACAGGGGGAATTCACCCCTCCACTTT. Residues: CASGLDRGNSPLHF.